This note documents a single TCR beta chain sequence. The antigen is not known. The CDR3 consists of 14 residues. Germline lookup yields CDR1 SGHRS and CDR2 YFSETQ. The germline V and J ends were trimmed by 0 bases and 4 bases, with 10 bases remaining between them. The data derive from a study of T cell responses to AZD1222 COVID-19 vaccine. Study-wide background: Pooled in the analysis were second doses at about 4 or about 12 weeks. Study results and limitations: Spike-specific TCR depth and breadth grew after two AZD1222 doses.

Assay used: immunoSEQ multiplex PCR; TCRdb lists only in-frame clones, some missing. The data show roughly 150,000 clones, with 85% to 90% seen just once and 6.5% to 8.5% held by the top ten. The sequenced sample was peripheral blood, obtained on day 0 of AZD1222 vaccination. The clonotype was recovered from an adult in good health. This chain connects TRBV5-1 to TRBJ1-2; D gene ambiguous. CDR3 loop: CASSLEQLSYGYTF. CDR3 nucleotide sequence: TGCGCCAGCAGCTTGGAACAGCTAAGCTATGGCTACACCTTC.